The TCR beta chain described here comes from a study of cytomegalovirus exposure and HLA in healthy donors. Study-level findings and limits: In a later analysis, the majority of CMV-associated beta chains seemingly showed HLA restriction.

Donors consisted of healthy bone marrow donors. Each donor was nominally healthy when sampled (though unrecorded immune exposures were likely). A note on this clone: The antigen is undetermined.

V was clipped by 4 bases and J by 0 bases, with 7 bases between them. This CDR3 comprises 14 residues. The germline CDR1 and CDR2 sequences are LNHDA and SQIVND (reference sequence). PCR amplification relied on 60 Vbeta primers (plus 13 Jbeta primers). Profiled with immunoSEQ multiplex PCR; TCRdb holds only in-frame clones, not every one. This repertoire shows 85,000 to 100,000 clones, roughly 76% found once; its top ten account for approximately 8.4%. V usage is TRBV19 and J usage is TRBJ1-5; possibly TRBD1 for D (6 bases). This clonotype was obtained from a human donor in good health. The source material was PBMCs. The CDR3 DNA sequence: TGTGCCAGTAGTAGACAGGATAGCAATCAGCCCCAGCATTTT. Its protein is CASSRQDSNQPQHF.